This TCR beta chain was obtained from a study of CD8 T cells in ankylosing spondylitis. Study-wide results and limits: One TCR beta motif, made up of under ten highly homologous variants, appeared characteristic of ankylosing spondylitis blood. Clones linked to disease were reported to show significant enrichment in matched ankylosing spondylitis synovial fluid. Certain motif variants had earlier appeared in reactive arthritis synovial fluid and blood.

This clonotype has a count of ten or more. What it recognizes is unknown. Using its own MiXCR run on the 5' RACE reads, TCRdb lists one record per CDR3 protein. Of about 23,000 distinct CDR3 sequences listed, roughly a sixth are singletons. Sequencing input: blood. This clonotype was sampled from a male donor with ankylosing spondylitis or in good health (not recorded which).

The CDR3: CASSHTLTGGTSNEQFF. DNA for the CDR3: TGTGCCAGCAGCCACACTCTTACGGGGGGGACCTCCAATGAGCAGTTCTTC. The chain combines TRBV4-2 with TRBJ2-1; 8 nucleotides agree with TRBD2. Germline V gene sequence: CDR1 LGHNA, CDR2 YNFKEQ. The CDR3 has 17 amino acids. V dropped 3 bases and J dropped 6; count of bases not matched to a gene: 13.